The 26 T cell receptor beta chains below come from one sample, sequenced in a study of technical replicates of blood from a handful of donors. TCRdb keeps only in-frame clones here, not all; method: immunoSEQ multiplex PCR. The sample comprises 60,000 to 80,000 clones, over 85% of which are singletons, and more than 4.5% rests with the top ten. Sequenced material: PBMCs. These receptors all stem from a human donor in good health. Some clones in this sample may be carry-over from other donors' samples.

The CDR3 region is CASSQLGRTYNEQFF. The CDR3 DNA follows: TGTGCCAGCAGCCAATTGGGCAGGACTTACAATGAGCAGTTCTTC. The rearrangement joins TRBV11-2 to TRBJ2-1; weak D call: TRBD2 (5 bases). The V end lost 5 bases, the J end lost 4 bases, and 15 bases lay between the germline ends. This CDR3 spans 15 amino acids. Germline V gene data show CDR1 as SGHAT and CDR2 as FQNNGV.

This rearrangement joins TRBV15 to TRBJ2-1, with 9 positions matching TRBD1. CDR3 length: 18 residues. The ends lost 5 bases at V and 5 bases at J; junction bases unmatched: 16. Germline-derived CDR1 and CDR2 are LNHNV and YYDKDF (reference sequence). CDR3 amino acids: CATSDTLGQGLVHNEQFF. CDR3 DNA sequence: TGTGCCACCAGCGACACTTTGGGACAGGGACTGGTCCACAATGAGCAGTTCTTC.

The CDR3 coding sequence is TGTGCCAGTACTCCTGCGGGCGGGAGCTCCTACGAGCAGTACTTC. It yields the protein CASTPAGGSSYEQYF. This chain joins TRBV7-9 and TRBJ2-7; 7 bases match TRBD2. The V gene's germline CDR1 is SEHNR and CDR2 FQNEAQ (reference sequence). V lost 9 bases and J lost 0; bases outside the gene matches: 11. The CDR3 totals 15 residues.

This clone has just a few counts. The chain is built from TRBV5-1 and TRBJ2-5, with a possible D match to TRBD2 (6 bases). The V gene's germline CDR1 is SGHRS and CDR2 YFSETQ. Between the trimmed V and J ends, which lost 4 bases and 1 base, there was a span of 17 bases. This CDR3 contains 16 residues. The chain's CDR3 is CASSLTGVGGQETQYF. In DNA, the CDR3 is TGCGCCAGCAGCCTGACGGGGGTTGGGGGCCAAGAGACCCAGTACTTC. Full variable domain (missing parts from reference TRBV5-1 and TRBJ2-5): KAGVTQTPRYLIKTRGQQVTLSCSPISGHRSVSWYQQTPGQGLQFLFEYFSETQRNKGNFPGRFSGRQFSNSRSEMNVSTLELGDSALYLCASSLTGVGGQETQYFGPGTRLLVL.

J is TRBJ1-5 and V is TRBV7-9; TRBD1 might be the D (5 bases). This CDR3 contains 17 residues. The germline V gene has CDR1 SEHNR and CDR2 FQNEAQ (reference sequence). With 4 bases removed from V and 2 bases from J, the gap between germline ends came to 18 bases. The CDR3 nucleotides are TGTGCCAGCAGCTCTACACTGCAGGGTATTGGCAATCAGCCCCAGCATTTT. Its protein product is CASSSTLQGIGNQPQHF.

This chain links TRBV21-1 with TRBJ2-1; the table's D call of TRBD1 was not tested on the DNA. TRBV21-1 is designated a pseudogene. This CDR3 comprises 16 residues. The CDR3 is CASSKRGPSSYNEQFF. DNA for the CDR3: TGTGCCAGCAGCAAAAGGGGCCCTAGCTCCTACAATGAGCAGTTCTTC.

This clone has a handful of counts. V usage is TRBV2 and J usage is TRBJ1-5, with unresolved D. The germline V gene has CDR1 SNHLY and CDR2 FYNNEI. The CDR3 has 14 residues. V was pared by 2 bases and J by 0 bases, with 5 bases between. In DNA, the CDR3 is TGTGCCAGCAGTGAAATAAATAGCAATCAGCCCCAGCATTTT. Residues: CASSEINSNQPQHF.

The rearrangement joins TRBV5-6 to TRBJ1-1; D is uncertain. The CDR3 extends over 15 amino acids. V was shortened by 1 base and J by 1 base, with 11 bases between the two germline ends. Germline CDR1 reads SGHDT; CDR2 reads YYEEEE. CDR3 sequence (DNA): TGTGCCAGCAGCTTGTTTCCCGAGGAGAACACTGAAGCTTTCTTT. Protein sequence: CASSLFPEENTEAFF.

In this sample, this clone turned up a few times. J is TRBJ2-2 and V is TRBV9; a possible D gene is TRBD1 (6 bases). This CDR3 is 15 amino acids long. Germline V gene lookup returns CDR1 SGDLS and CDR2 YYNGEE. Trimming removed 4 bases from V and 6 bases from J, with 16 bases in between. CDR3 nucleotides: TGTGCCAGCAGCCTGGGGGCAGGAGCCGCCGGGGAGCTGTTTTTT. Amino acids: CASSLGAGAAGELFF.

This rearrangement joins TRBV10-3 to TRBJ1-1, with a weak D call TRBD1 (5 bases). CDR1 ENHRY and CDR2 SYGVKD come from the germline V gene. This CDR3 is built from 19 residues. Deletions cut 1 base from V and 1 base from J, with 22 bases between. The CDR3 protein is CAISEYKGGVQAANTEAFF. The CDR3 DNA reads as TGTGCCATCAGTGAGTATAAGGGAGGGGTGCAGGCCGCGAACACTGAAGCTTTCTTT.

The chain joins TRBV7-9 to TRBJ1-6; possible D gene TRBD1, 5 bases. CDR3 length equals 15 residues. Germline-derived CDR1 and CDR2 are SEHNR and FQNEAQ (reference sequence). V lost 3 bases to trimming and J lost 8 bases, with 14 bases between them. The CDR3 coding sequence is TGTGCCAGCAGCTTGGCCGGGACTGGAGATTCACCCCTCCACTTT. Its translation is CASSLAGTGDSPLHF.

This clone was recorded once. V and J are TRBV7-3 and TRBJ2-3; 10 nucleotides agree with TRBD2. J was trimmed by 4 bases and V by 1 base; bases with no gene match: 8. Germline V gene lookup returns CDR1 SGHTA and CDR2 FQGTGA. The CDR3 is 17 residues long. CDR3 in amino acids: CASSLKGVSGGADTQYF. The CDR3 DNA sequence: TGTGCCAGCAGCTTAAAGGGGGTCAGCGGGGGGGCAGATACGCAGTATTTT.

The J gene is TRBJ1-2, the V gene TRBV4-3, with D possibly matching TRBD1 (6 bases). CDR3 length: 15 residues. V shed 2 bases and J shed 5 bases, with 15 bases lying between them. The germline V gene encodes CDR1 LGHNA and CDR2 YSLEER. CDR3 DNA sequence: TGCGCCAGCAGCCAATACAGACAGGAACTATATGGCTACACCTTC. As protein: CASSQYRQELYGYTF.

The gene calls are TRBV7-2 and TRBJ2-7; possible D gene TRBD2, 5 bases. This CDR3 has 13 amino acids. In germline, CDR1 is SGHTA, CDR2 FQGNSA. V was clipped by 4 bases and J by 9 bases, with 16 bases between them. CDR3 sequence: CASSSGVLPWQYF. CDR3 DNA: TGTGCCAGCAGCTCCGGGGTCTTGCCCTGGCAGTACTTC.

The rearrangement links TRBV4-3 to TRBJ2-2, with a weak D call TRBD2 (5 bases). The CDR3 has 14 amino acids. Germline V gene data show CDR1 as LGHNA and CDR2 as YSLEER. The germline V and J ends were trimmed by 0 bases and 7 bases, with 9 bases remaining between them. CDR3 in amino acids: CASSQDRGIGELFF. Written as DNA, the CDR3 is TGCGCCAGCAGCCAAGATAGAGGGATCGGGGAGCTGTTTTTT.

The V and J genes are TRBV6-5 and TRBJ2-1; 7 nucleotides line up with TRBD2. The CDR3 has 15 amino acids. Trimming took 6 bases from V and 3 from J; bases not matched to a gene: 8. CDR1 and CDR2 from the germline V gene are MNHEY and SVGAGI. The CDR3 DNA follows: TGTGCCAGCAGCCGAAAGCGGGACCTCTACAATGAGCAGTTCTTC. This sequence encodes CASSRKRDLYNEQFF.

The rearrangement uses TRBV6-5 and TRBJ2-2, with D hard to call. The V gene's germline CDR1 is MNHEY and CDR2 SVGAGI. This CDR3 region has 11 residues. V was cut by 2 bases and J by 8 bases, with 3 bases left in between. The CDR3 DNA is TGTGCCAGCAGTTACCGTGGGGAGCTGTTTTTT. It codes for CASSYRGELFF.

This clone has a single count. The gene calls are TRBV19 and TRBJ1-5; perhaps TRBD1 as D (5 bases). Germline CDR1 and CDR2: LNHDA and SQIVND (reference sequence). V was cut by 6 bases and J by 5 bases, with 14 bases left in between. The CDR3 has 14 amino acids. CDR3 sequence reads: CASRVGGLDQPQHF. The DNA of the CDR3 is TGTGCCAGTAGGGTCGGGGGGTTGGATCAGCCCCAGCATTTT.

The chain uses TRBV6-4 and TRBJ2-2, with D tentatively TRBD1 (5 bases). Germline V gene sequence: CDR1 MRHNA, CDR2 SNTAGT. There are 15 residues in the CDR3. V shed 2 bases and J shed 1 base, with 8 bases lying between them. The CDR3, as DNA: TGTGCCAGCAGTGACGGGCAGGGGAACACCGGGGAGCTGTTTTTT. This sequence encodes CASSDGQGNTGELFF.

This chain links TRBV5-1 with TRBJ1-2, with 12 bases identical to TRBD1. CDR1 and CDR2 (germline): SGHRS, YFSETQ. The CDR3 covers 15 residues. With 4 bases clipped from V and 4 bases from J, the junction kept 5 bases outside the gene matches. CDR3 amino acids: CASSQTGQGAYGYTF. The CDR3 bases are TGCGCCAGCAGCCAAACGGGACAGGGGGCCTATGGCTACACCTTC.

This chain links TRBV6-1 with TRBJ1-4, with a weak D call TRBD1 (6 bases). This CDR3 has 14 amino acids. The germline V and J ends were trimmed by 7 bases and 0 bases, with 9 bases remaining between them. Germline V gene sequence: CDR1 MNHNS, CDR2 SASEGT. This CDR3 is CASKPGATNEKLFF. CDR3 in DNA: TGTGCCAGCAAGCCAGGGGCAACTAATGAAAAACTGTTTTTT.

The DNA of the CDR3 is TGTGCCAGCAGCTTTGACAGGCTTGGCTACACCTTC. Translated, it gives CASSFDRLGYTF. This sequence joins TRBV5-5 and TRBJ1-2; D may be TRBD1 (6 bases). The V gene lost 2 bases and the J gene lost 7 bases, with 9 bases spanning the gap. CDR1 SGHKS and CDR2 YYEKEE come from the germline V gene (reference sequence). The CDR3 runs to 12 residues.

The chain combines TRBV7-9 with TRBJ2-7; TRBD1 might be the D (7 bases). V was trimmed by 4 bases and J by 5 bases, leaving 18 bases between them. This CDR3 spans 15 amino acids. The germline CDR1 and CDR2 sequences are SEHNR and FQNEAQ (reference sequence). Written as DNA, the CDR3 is TGTGCCAGCAGCTCAGGGGGGCCACGCGGCAACGAGCAGTACTTC. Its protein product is CASSSGGPRGNEQYF.

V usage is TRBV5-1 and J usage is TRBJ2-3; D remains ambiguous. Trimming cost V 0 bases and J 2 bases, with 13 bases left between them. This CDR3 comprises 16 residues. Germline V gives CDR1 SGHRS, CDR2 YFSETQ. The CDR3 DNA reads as TGCGCCAGCAGCTTGGAGTCTAGAAAGTACACAGATACGCAGTATTTT. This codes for CASSLESRKYTDTQYF.

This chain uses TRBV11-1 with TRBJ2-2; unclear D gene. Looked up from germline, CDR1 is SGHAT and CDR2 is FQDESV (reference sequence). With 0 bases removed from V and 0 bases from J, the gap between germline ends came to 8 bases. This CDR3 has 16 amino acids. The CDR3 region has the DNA TGTGCCAGCAGCTTAGCGCGGCGGACGAACACCGGGGAGCTGTTTTTT. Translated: CASSLARRTNTGELFF.

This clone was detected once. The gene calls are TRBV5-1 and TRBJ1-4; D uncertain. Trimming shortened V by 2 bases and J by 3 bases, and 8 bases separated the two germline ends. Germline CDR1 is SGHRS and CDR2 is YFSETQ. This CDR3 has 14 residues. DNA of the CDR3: TGCGCCAGCAGCTTACTAGGATCTAATGAAAAACTGTTTTTT. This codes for CASSLLGSNEKLFF.